These T cell receptor beta chains were read from a single sample in a study of metastatic and nonmetastatic thyroid tumors. TCRdb re-processed the PCR reads through MiXCR. The data show tens of thousands of clones, about 3.8% seen once. Sequencing was performed on blood. The source is a female donor with papillary thyroid cancer or a benign thyroid nodule (not recorded which). Some clones in this sample may be carry-over from other donors' samples. Both conserved end residues are part of each CDR3. D genes are given only for firm matches. Only part of the rows carry a size: once, few, many, or a class if the clone is expanded.

size | J | V | D | CDR3 | DNA
many | TRBJ2-5 | TRBV5-1 | TRBD1 | CASSLEAGGETQYF | TGCGCCAGCAGCTTGGAGGCAGGGGGCGAGACCCAGTACTTC
few | TRBJ1-5 | TRBV12-5 | TRBD1 | CASGLVFSGTGASTGNQPQHF | TGTGCTAGTGGTTTGGTATTCTCTGGGACAGGAGCTTCTACGGGGAATCAGCCCCAGCATTTT
many | TRBJ2-5 | TRBV20-1 | . | CSARALKGLGETQYF | TGCAGTGCTAGAGCCCTAAAAGGTTTGGGAGAGACCCAGTACTTC
many | TRBJ2-7 | TRBV7-9 | TRBD2 | CASSLRLAGPYEQYF | TGTGCCAGCAGCTTGCGACTAGCGGGACCCTACGAGCAGTACTTC
. | TRBJ2-3 | TRBV27 | . | CASSLSGGYTDTQYF | TGTGCCAGCAGTTTATCAGGCGGATACACAGATACGCAGTATTTT
many | TRBJ2-3 | TRBV2 | . | CASSVNREETQYF | TGTGCCAGCAGTGTAAACCGAGAGGAAACGCAGTATTTT
many | TRBJ2-3 | TRBV28 | TRBD1 | CASSFGQGGVDTQYF | TGTGCCAGCAGTTTCGGACAGGGGGGGGTAGATACGCAGTATTTT
many | TRBJ2-4 | TRBV2 | . | CATGRGKNIQYF | TGTGCCACCGGACGGGGAAAAAACATTCAGTACTTC
few | TRBJ1-1 | TRBV28 | . | CASIPPWWTEAFF | TGTGCCAGCATTCCTCCTTGGTGGACTGAAGCTTTCTTT
. | TRBJ2-3 | TRBV6-1 | TRBD2 | CASSDLRGGNTDTQYF | TGTGCCAGCAGTGATCTGAGGGGAGGGAACACGGATACGCAGTATTTT
many | TRBJ1-6 | TRBV18 | . | CASSPRQDLFYNSPLHF | TGTGCCAGCTCACCCAGACAGGACCTCTTCTATAATTCACCCCTCCACTTT
many | TRBJ1-1 | TRBV19 | TRBD1 | CASTLSGGDNTEAFF | TGTGCCAGTACCCTTTCAGGGGGGGATAACACTGAAGCTTTCTTT
many | TRBJ2-7 | TRBV6-6 | . | CASSYEAGESYEQYF | TGTGCCAGCAGTTACGAAGCAGGGGAGTCCTACGAGCAGTACTTC
few | TRBJ2-1 | TRBV7-8 | . | CASSSDSIGHNEQFF | TGTGCCAGCAGCTCGGACTCTATCGGACACAATGAGCAGTTCTTC
few | TRBJ2-7 | TRBV14 | TRBD2 | CASSQLAGGVNEQYF | TGTGCCAGCAGCCAACTAGCGGGAGGGGTCAACGAGCAGTACTTC
few | TRBJ1-2 | TRBV19 | TRBD1 | CASSRGQMNYGYTF | TGTGCCAGTAGTAGGGGACAGATGAACTATGGCTACACCTTC
many | TRBJ2-7 | TRBV5-8 | . | CASSLVVGAYEQYF | TGTGCCAGCAGCTTGGTGGTGGGGGCCTACGAGCAGTACTTC
many | TRBJ2-7 | TRBV2 | . | CASSIHDSYEQYF | TGTGCCAGCAGTATTCACGACTCCTACGAGCAGTACTTC
. | TRBJ2-5 | TRBV11-2 | TRBD2 | CASTNLSGRARETQYF | TGTGCCAGCACCAACCTTAGCGGGAGGGCCCGAGAGACCCAGTACTTC
few | TRBJ1-1 | TRBV20-1 | . | CSAPWGSGDTEAFF | TGCAGTGCTCCCTGGGGCTCTGGCGACACTGAAGCTTTCTTT
few | TRBJ2-7 | TRBV20-1 | . | CSARGVVDYEQYF | TGCAGTGCTCGTGGAGTTGTTGACTACGAGCAGTACTTC
many | TRBJ1-5 | TRBV18 | . | CASSPQTGNQPQHF | TGTGCCAGCTCACCCCAGACTGGCAATCAGCCCCAGCATTTT
many | TRBJ2-2 | TRBV12-3/TRBV12-4 | . | CASRTEPGELFF | TGTGCCAGCAGAACAGAACCGGGGGAGCTGTTTTTT
. | TRBJ2-7 | TRBV12-3/TRBV12-4 | . | CASSYRGLDEQYF | TGTGCCAGCAGTTATAGGGGGTTAGACGAGCAGTACTTC
many | TRBJ1-3 | TRBV29-1 | . | CSVEVLSGNTIYF | TGCAGCGTTGAAGTCCTCTCTGGAAACACCATATATTTT
few | TRBJ1-5 | TRBV27 | . | CASSFGTNQPQHF | TGTGCCAGCAGTTTCGGTACCAATCAGCCCCAGCATTTT
many | TRBJ2-2 | TRBV18 | TRBD1 | CASSPTGTAYTGELFF | TGTGCCAGCTCACCAACCGGGACAGCCTACACCGGGGAGCTGTTTTTT
. | TRBJ1-4 | TRBV18 | . | CASSPRDTTYEKLFF | TGTGCCAGCTCACCCAGGGACACAACATATGAAAAACTGTTTTTT
. | TRBJ2-1 | TRBV19 | . | CASSIVHNEQFF | TGTGCCAGTAGTATAGTACACAATGAGCAGTTCTTC
many | TRBJ1-1 | TRBV6-1 | TRBD1 | CASRAGGHTEAFF | TGTGCCAGCAGGGCAGGGGGGCACACTGAAGCTTTCTTT
many | TRBJ2-1 | TRBV19 | . | CASSIKGPYNEQFF | TGTGCCAGTAGTATAAAGGGACCATACAATGAGCAGTTCTTC
many | TRBJ2-6 | TRBV20-1 | TRBD2 | CSAISGTSGRSGANVLTF | TGCAGTGCTATATCCGGGACTAGCGGGAGATCTGGGGCCAACGTCCTGACTTTC
few | TRBJ1-2 | TRBV12-5 | TRBD1 | CASGLAPPTGNYGYTF | TGTGCTAGTGGTCTTGCCCCGCCGACAGGGAACTATGGCTACACCTTC
once | TRBJ1-5 | TRBV30 | . | CAWSGGRVGQPQHF | TGTGCCTGGAGTGGGGGCAGGGTAGGTCAGCCCCAGCATTTT
many | TRBJ1-2 | TRBV20-1 | . | CSAVVTVNYGYTF | TGCAGTGCTGTAGTAACGGTGAACTATGGCTACACCTTC
many | TRBJ2-3 | TRBV11-1 | . | CASSTQGGSQYF | TGTGCCAGCAGCACTCAGGGGGGATCGCAGTATTTT
. | TRBJ2-3 | TRBV5-5 | TRBD2 | CASSLTGGMGDTQYF | TGTGCCAGCAGCTTGACGGGGGGGATGGGAGATACGCAGTATTTT
many | TRBJ1-1 | TRBV5-1 | TRBD1 | CASSFGTGVTEAFF | TGCGCCAGCAGCTTCGGGACAGGGGTCACTGAAGCTTTCTTT
many | TRBJ2-1 | TRBV7-9 | . | CASSSLGARNEQFF | TGTGCCAGCAGCTCCCTTGGGGCCCGCAATGAGCAGTTCTTC
many | TRBJ2-4 | TRBV20-1 | . | CSAPPPGSQNIQYF | TGCAGTGCTCCCCCCCCGGGATCCCAAAACATTCAGTACTTC
many | TRBJ1-1 | TRBV15 | . | CATRQRTANTEAFF | TGTGCCACCAGGCAGAGGACAGCTAACACTGAAGCTTTCTTT
many | TRBJ2-3 | TRBV12-3/TRBV12-4 | . | CASSPGTSSGEWGTDTQYF | TGTGCCAGCAGTCCCGGGACTTCATCGGGAGAGTGGGGCACAGATACGCAGTATTTT
. | TRBJ2-5 | TRBV12-3/TRBV12-4 | . | CASSLSGEETQYF | TGTGCCAGCAGTTTATCCGGAGAAGAGACCCAGTACTTC
many | TRBJ2-5 | TRBV28 | TRBD2 | CASSDSGRGEETQYF | TGTGCCAGCAGTGATAGCGGGAGGGGGGAAGAGACCCAGTACTTC
many | TRBJ2-2 | TRBV27 | . | CASSSSPGATGELFF | TGTGCCAGCAGTTCAAGCCCAGGGGCCACCGGGGAGCTGTTTTTT
many | TRBJ2-1 | TRBV13 | . | CASSLGLSYEQFF | TGTGCCAGCAGCTTAGGCCTGAGCTATGAGCAGTTCTTC
many | TRBJ2-7 | TRBV28 | . | CASSFRGSYEQYF | TGTGCCAGCAGTTTTCGCGGTTCCTACGAGCAGTACTTC
few | TRBJ2-3 | TRBV15 | . | CATSRQWITSTYTQYF | TGTGCCACCAGCAGGCAGTGGATTACTAGCACATATACGCAGTATTTT
many | TRBJ2-2 | TRBV6-1 | TRBD2 | CATPGLAGRNTGELFF | TGTGCCACTCCGGGACTAGCGGGAAGAAACACCGGGGAGCTGTTTTTT
many | TRBJ2-1 | TRBV11-2 | . | CASSLTGYNEQFF | TGTGCCAGCAGCTTAACAGGTTACAATGAGCAGTTCTTC
many | TRBJ2-3 | TRBV12-3/TRBV12-4 | TRBD2 | CASSFASRLAGEGADTQYF | TGTGCCAGCAGTTTCGCCTCTCGACTAGCGGGAGAGGGGGCAGATACGCAGTATTTT
many | TRBJ2-1 | TRBV28 | . | CASSLGPGTSNEQFF | TGTGCCAGCAGTTTAGGGCCGGGTACGAGCAATGAGCAGTTCTTC
. | TRBJ2-6 | TRBV7-6 | TRBD1 | CASTLGQENVLTF | TGTGCCAGCACCTTAGGACAGGAAAACGTCCTGACTTTC
many | TRBJ2-5 | TRBV19 | . | CASSVGTLSRHETQYF | TGTGCCAGTAGTGTAGGGACTCTCTCCCGCCATGAGACCCAGTACTTC
many | TRBJ2-5 | TRBV3-1 | . | CASSQSPFGTQYF | TGTGCCAGCAGCCAGTCCCCTTTCGGGACCCAGTACTTC